Listed below are T cell receptor beta chains from one sample, sequenced in a study of long-term antiretroviral therapy in people with HIV. Clones were read by immunoSEQ multiplex PCR, and TCRdb kept only the in-frame ones, dropping some. The sample contains under 35,000 clones, 94% of which appear only once. The specimen was unsorted PBMCs, collected around 5 years after starting antiretroviral therapy. These receptors originate from a woman aged 45-65 years with HIV. The CDR3 runs from the conserved cysteine through the conserved F or W. The order of the fields is D gene, V gene, clone size, J gene, CDR3 DNA, CDR3 protein. D genes are given only for firm matches. Expanded clones are given a class, and other clones once, few, many or no size at all.

>-|TRBV20-1|once|TRBJ1-4
TGCAGTGCTAGGACAGGTGAAAAACTGTTTTTT
CSARTGEKLFF
>TRBD2|TRBV6-5|once|TRBJ2-5
TGTGCCAGCTCCTCGCCGGGACTACCGGAGACCCAGTACTTC
CASSSPGLPETQYF
>-|TRBV11-2|once|TRBJ1-5
TGTGCCAGCAGCTTAGAGGGAACAGGGAGCCAGCCCCAGCATTTT
CASSLEGTGSQPQHF
>TRBD1|TRBV11-3|-|TRBJ2-6
TGTGCCAGCAGCCGACGGGACAGGGTCCTGACTTTC
CASSRRDRVLTF
>-|TRBV9|-|TRBJ1-2
TGTGCCAGCAGCCGACGGGACATCGCGGGAGGCTACACCTTC
CASSRRDIAGGYTF
>TRBD1|TRBV10-3|-|TRBJ2-2
TGTGCCATCAGCCTGACAGGGCTTAACACCGGGGAGCTGTTTTTT
CAISLTGLNTGELFF
>-|TRBV7-8|few|TRBJ2-5
TGTGCCAGCAGCTTAGCGAGCGCAAGCCAGTACTTC
CASSLASASQYF
>-|TRBV5-6|-|TRBJ1-1
TGTGCCAGTTCAGGGGTAATGAACACTGAAGCTTTCTTT
CASSGVMNTEAFF
>-|TRBV11-2|-|TRBJ1-5
TGTGCCAGCAGCTTCGGTCGATATCAGCCCCAGCATTTT
CASSFGRYQPQHF
>TRBD1|TRBV7-9|-|TRBJ1-6
TGTGCCAGCAGCCAGGGACAGTATAATTCACCCCTCCACTTT
CASSQGQYNSPLHF
>-|TRBV7-2|few|TRBJ2-2
TGTGCCAGCAGCTTTTATGACGGCACCGGGGAGCTGTTTTTT
CASSFYDGTGELFF
>TRBD2|TRBV7-2|-|TRBJ2-5
TGTGCCAGCAGCTTAGCACTAGCGGGGGGGCTGGAGACCCAGTACTTC
CASSLALAGGLETQYF
>TRBD1|TRBV14|-|TRBJ2-7
TGTGCCAGCAGATTTGGAGGGACAGGGTACCCTCGCGAGCAGTACTTC
CASRFGGTGYPREQYF
>-|TRBV5-1|-|TRBJ2-3
TGCGCCAGCAGCTTGCGTGCAGATACGCAGTATTTT
CASSLRADTQYF
>-|TRBV6-5|-|TRBJ1-3
TGTGCCAGCACCATAACGGGGGGGAGCGGCGACACCATATATTTT
CASTITGGSGDTIYF
>TRBD2|TRBV19|-|TRBJ2-3
TGTGCCAGTAGTAGCGGGGGGGCTAGCACAGATACGCAGTATTTT
CASSSGGASTDTQYF
>-|TRBV2|-|TRBJ1-1
TGTGCCAGCAGTGGTGGTCGAGGATCGAACACTGAAGCTTTCTTT
CASSGGRGSNTEAFF
>-|TRBV5-7|-|TRBJ2-3
TGTGCCAGCAGCTTCCCCACCGAGCCGCTCACAGATACGCAGTATTTT
CASSFPTEPLTDTQYF
>-|TRBV6-1|-|TRBJ2-3
TGTGCCAGTCGGTTTTCAGATACGCAGTATTTT
CASRFSDTQYF
>-|TRBV12-5|-|TRBJ2-2
TGTGCTAGTGGTTTGGTAGATGGCTCGGGCCCAAGGAGGGAGCTGTTTTTT
CASGLVDGSGPRRELFF
>-|TRBV9|-|TRBJ1-1
TGTGCCAGCAGCGCTTTGACGAGGGGGTCGACTGAAGCTTTCTTT
CASSALTRGSTEAFF
>TRBD1|TRBV27|-|TRBJ1-5
TGTGCCAGCAGCCCCGGTAAAAGGGGGCAACAGCCCCAGCATTTT
CASSPGKRGQQPQHF